The present T cell receptor (beta chain) was sequenced within a study of T-cell memory formation after mild COVID-19. Study details: Largely donor-specific TCR clusters were found.

Whole-study results and caveats: Memory from before infection featured some responding clones, which suggests cross-reactive memory joined.

This CDR3 is built from 17 residues. Germline V CDR1 and CDR2: MNHNY, SVGAGI (reference sequence). TCR alpha and TCR beta cDNA libraries carrying sample barcodes and UMIs were produced by 5'RACE using constant-segment primers. MiXCR, applied by TCRdb to the 5' RACE reads, yields one record per CDR3 protein. The data show fewer than 350,000 distinct CDR3 sequences, 8% to 9% seen once. A note on this clonotype: Its matching antigen is unknown. Germline is not matched at one junction end, which may reflect a read error.

The sequence was collected from a man younger than 30 who had mild COVID-19 (a few samples of this study predate the infection). Cell type and time point are not known. Material: PBMCs or a T cell subset sorted from them (not recorded which). The V gene is TRBV6-6, the J gene TRBJ1-1; D unclear. CDR3 bases: TGTGCCAGCAGCTACAGCAGGCACCAGGTTGAAAACAATGAAGCTTTCTTT. Protein: CASSYSRHQVENNEAFF.